This T cell receptor beta chain was retrieved from a study of monozygotic twins with inflammatory bowel disease. Addition of UMIs with a 6-nucleotide sample barcode was achieved by template switching. TCRdb processed the 5' RACE reads again and assigns one entry to each CDR3 protein, with no DNA. This sample's table reports about 330,000 distinct CDR3 sequences. CDR1 SGDLS and CDR2 YYNGEE come from the germline V gene. The CDR3 sequence is 14 residues long. Remarks on this clonotype: Its specificity is unknown.

General observations from the study: Whereas healthy co-twins had higher TCRbeta diversity (inverse Simpson), IBD patients had lower diversity. Individual T cell subtypes were not distinguishable.

The clonotype originates from a human donor with ulcerative colitis or Crohn's disease, or a healthy co-twin of an affected twin (not recorded which). The sample was blood. This chain joins TRBV9 and TRBJ1-4. The CDR3 loop is CASSVASRNEKLFF.